This T cell receptor beta chain was obtained from a study of identical twins. The germline gives CDR1 SGHRS, CDR2 YFSETQ. This CDR3 region has 14 residues. Trimming stripped 4 bases from V and 0 bases from J, with 10 bases between. TCRdb independently ran MiXCR on the 5' RACE reads; one entry per CDR3 protein. The data hold some 630,000 distinct CDR3 sequences, with just over 7% observed a single time. Another study also made use of these data, one on yellow fever vaccine responses in identical twins.

The gene calls are TRBV5-1 and TRBJ1-1; the D is unclear. The clonotype was recovered from a woman between 18 and 30 years old in good health. The specimen was PBMCs. This chain's CDR3 is CASSLTQVNTEAFF. For the CDR3, the DNA is TGCGCCAGCAGCCTTACTCAGGTGAACACTGAAGCTTTCTTT.